This T cell receptor beta chain was retrieved from a study of CD8+CD57+ T cells in acquired aplastic anemia. Overall study context: Sorted CD4+ and CD8+ cell DNA averaged roughly 3.2 ug. Study-level points and caveats: The number of CD8+ CDR3 sequences shared by patients and controls was approximately 30.

TCR beta VDJ and CDR3 were profiled, and genomic DNA was the template. TCRdb processed the reads anew with MiXCR; each CDR3 protein has one entry. The sample includes 150,000 to 200,000 distinct CDR3 sequences, 55% to 65% seen only once; the top ten take under 45%. V lost 6 bases and J 0 bases, leaving 15 bases between the germline ends. Germline V gene sequence: CDR1 SNHLY, CDR2 FYNNEI. This CDR3 contains 15 residues. Only patients with CD8+CD57+ cell expansion on flow cytometry were chosen for sequencing. Patients, without exception, had severe acquired aplastic anemia. In its sample, this clonotype was seen many times. Its antigen remains unknown.

Input material: sorted CD4+, CD8+, or CD8+CD57+ T cells (not recorded which) from PBMCs. The sequence was obtained from a human donor with aplastic anemia. The rearrangement uses TRBV2 and TRBJ2-7; D may be TRBD1 (5 bases). CDR3 DNA sequence: TGTGCCAGCAGCCCACAGGTTTCTAGCTCCTACGAGCAGTACTTC. It specifies CASSPQVSSSYEQYF.